This note documents a single T cell receptor (beta chain) sequence. The data originate from a study of cytomegalovirus exposure and HLA in healthy donors. Overall study: HLA-typed donors were the source of roughly 85 million unique TCRs held in an early data release.

In the PCR, 60 Vbeta and 13 Jbeta primers were used. Method: immunoSEQ multiplex PCR; TCRdb's copy keeps in-frame clones and lacks some. This table holds 100,000 to 150,000 clones, less than 85% found once. Sequencing was carried out using PBMCs. This sequence originates from a man aged 18-30 years in good health and CMV-seropositive.

Here the CDR3 reads CASQGFAYGYTF. Written as DNA, the CDR3 is TGTGCCAGCCAGGGGTTTGCCTATGGCTACACCTTC. This chain joins TRBV19 and TRBJ1-2, with D perhaps matching TRBD1 (6 bases). CDR3 length equals 12 residues. Germline V gene sequence: CDR1 LNHDA, CDR2 SQIVND (reference sequence). Trimming removed 9 bases at V and 4 bases at J, with 12 bases between.